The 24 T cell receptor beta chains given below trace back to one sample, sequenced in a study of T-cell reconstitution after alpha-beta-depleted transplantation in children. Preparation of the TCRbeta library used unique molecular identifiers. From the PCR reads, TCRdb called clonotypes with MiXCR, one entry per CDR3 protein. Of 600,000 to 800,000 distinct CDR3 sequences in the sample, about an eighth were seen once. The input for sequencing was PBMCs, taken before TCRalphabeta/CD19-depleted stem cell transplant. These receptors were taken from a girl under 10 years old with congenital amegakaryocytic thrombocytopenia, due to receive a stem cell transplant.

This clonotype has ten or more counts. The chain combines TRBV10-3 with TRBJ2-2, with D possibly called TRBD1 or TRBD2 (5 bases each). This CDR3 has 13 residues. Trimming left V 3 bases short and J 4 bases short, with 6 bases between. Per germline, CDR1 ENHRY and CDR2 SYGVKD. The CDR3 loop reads CAISDGTTGELFF. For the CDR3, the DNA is TGTGCCATCAGTGACGGGACCACCGGGGAGCTGTTTTTT.

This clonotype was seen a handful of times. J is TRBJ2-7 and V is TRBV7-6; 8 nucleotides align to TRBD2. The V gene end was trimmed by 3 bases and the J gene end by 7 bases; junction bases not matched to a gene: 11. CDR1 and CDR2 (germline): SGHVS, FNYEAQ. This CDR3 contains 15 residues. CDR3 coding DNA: TGTGCCAGCAGCTTTACCGGCGGGGGGAAGTGGGAGCAGTACTTC. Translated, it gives CASSFTGGGKWEQYF.

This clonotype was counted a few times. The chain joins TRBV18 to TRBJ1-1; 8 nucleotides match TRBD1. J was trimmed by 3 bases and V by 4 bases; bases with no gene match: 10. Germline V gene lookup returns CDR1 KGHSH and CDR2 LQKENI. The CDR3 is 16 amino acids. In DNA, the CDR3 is TGTGCCAGCTCACGCCTGACAGGGGTAGAGGACACTGAAGCTTTCTTT. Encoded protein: CASSRLTGVEDTEAFF.

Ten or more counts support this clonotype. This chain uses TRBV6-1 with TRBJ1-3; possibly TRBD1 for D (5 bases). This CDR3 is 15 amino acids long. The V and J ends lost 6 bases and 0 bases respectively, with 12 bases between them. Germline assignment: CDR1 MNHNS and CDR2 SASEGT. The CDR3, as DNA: TGTGCCAGCAGAGGGGCAGGAGGCTCTGGAAACACCATATATTTT. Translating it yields CASRGAGGSGNTIYF.

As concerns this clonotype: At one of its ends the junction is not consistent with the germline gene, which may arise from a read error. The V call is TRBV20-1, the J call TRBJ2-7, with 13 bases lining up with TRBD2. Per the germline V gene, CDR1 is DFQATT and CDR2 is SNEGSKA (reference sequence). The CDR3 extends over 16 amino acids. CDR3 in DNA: TGCCGTGCTAAGCCCGGACTAGCGGGAGCGGGCTACGAGCAGTACTTC. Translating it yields CRAKPGLAGAGYEQYF.

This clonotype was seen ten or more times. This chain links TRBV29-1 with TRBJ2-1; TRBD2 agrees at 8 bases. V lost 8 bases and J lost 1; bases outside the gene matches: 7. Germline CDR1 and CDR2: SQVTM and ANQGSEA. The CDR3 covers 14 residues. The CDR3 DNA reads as TGCAGCTTCTGGACTAGCCTTTCCTACAATGAGCAGTTCTTC. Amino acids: CSFWTSLSYNEQFF.

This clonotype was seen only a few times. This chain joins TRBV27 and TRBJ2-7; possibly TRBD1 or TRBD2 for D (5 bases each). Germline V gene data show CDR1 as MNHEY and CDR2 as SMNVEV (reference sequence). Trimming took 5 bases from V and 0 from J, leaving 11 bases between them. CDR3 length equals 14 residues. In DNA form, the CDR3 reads TGTGCCAGCAGTAACCGGGACGGCTCCTACGAGCAGTACTTC. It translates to CASSNRDGSYEQYF.

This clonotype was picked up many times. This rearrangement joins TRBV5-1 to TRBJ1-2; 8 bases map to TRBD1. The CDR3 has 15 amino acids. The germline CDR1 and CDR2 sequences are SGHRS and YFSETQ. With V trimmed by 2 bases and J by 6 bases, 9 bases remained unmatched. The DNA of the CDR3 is TGCGCCAGCAGCTTCGGACAGGGTGGACGTGATGGCTACACCTTC. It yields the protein CASSFGQGGRDGYTF.

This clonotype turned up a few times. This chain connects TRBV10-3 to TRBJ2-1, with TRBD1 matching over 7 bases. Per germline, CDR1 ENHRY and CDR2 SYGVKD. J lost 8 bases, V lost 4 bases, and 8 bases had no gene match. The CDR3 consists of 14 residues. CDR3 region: CAISGIQGNDEQFF. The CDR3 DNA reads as TGTGCCATCAGTGGAATACAGGGGAACGATGAGCAGTTCTTC.

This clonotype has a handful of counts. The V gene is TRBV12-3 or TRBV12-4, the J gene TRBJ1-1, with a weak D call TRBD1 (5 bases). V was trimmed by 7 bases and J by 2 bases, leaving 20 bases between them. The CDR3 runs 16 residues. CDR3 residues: CASTIKGNLFNTEAFF. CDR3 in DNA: TGTGCCAGCACCATTAAGGGGAATTTATTTAACACTGAAGCTTTCTTT.

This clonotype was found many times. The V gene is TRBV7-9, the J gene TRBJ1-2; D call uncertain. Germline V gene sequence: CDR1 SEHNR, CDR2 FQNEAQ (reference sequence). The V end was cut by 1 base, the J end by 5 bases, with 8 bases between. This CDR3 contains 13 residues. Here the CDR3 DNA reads TGTGCCAGCAGCTTAGAGACCCTTTATGGCTACACCTTC. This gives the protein CASSLETLYGYTF.

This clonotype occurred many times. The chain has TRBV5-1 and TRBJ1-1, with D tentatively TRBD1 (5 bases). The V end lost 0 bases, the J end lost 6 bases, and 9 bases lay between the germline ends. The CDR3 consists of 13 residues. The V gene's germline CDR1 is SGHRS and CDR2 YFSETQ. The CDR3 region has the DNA TGCGCCAGCAGCTTGGCAGGGTCCGCTGAAGCTTTCTTT. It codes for CASSLAGSAEAFF. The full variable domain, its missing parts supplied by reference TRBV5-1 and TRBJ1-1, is KAGVTQTPRYLIKTRGQQVTLSCSPISGHRSVSWYQQTPGQGLQFLFEYFSETQRNKGNFPGRFSGRQFSNSRSEMNVSTLELGDSALYLCASSLAGSAEAFFGQGTRLTVV.

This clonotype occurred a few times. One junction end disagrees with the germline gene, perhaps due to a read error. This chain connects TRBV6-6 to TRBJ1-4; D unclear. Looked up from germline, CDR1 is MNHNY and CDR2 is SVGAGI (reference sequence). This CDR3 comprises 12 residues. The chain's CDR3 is CASSYSRTAIQF. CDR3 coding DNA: TGTGCCAGCAGTTACTCCCGGACTGCCATCCAATTT.

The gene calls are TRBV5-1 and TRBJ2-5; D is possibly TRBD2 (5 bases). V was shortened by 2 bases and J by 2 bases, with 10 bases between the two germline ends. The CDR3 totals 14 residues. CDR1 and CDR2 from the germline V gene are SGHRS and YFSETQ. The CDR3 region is CASSFRGPQETQYF. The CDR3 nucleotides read TGCGCCAGCAGCTTCCGGGGTCCTCAAGAGACCCAGTACTTC. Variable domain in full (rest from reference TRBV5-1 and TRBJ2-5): KAGVTQTPRYLIKTRGQQVTLSCSPISGHRSVSWYQQTPGQGLQFLFEYFSETQRNKGNFPGRFSGRQFSNSRSEMNVSTLELGDSALYLCASSFRGPQETQYFGPGTRLLVL.

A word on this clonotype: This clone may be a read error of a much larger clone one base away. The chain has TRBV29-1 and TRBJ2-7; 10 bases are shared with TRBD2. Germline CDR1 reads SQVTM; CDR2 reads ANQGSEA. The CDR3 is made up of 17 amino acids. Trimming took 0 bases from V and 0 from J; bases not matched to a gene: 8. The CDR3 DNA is TGCAGCGTTGAAGATACCCGGACTAGCGGCGACTCCTACGAGCAGTACTTC. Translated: CSVEDTRTSGDSYEQYF.

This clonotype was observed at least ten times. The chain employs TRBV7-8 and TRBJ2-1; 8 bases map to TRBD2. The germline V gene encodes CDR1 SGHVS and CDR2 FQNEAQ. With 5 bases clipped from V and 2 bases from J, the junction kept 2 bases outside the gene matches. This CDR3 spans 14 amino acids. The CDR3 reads CASSGRGAYNEQFF. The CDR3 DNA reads TGTGCCAGCAGCGGGCGGGGGGCCTACAATGAGCAGTTCTTC.

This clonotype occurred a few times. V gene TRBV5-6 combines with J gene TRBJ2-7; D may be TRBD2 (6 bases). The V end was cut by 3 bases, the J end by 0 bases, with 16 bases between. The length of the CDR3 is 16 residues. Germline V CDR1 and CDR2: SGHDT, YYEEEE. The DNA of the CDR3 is TGTGCCAGCAGCTCAAACCGGGACTGGAGCTCCTACGAGCAGTACTTC. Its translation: CASSSNRDWSSYEQYF.

CDR3 DNA: TGTGCCATCAGTGATTCAGGGACTAGCGGTGCCCACCGGTACTTC. Protein product: CAISDSGTSGAHRYF. The chain is built from TRBV10-3 and TRBJ2-4, with TRBD2 matching 11 bases. The V and J ends lost 3 bases and 15 bases, in that order; junction bases with no gene match: 13. Germline CDR1 is ENHRY and CDR2 is SYGVKD. The length of the CDR3 is 15 residues.

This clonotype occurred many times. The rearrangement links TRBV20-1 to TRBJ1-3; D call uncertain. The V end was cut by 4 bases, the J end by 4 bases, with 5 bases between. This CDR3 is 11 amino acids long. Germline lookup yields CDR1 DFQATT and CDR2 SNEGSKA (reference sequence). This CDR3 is CSATWGNTIYF. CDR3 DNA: TGCAGTGCTACTTGGGGAAACACCATATATTTT.

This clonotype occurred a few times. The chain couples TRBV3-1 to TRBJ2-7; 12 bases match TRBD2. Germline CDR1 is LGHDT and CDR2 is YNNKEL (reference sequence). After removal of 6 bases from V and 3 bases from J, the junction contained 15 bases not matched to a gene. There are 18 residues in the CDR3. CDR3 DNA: TGTGCCAGCAGTTCCAAAAACAGGGGACTAGCGGGCAACTACGAGCAGTACTTC. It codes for CASSSKNRGLAGNYEQYF.

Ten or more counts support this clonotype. CDR3 nucleotide sequence: TGTGCCAGCAGTTCCGCTAGGAGCGGAGCCATAAATGAGCAGTTCTTC. This sequence encodes CASSSARSGAINEQFF. The gene calls are TRBV28 and TRBJ2-1; possibly TRBD2 for D (5 bases). The germline CDR1 and CDR2 sequences are MDHEN and SYDVKM. The CDR3 runs 16 residues. V dropped 4 bases and J dropped 7 bases, with 20 bases sitting between them.

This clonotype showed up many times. CDR3 sequence reads: CASNSGTGILTGELFF. Here the CDR3 DNA reads TGCGCCAGCAACTCCGGGACAGGGATCCTCACCGGGGAGCTGTTTTTT. The V gene is TRBV5-1, the J gene TRBJ2-2, with 9 nucleotides matching TRBD1. The trim removed 6 bases at V and 4 bases at J, leaving 10 bases unmatched. This CDR3 comprises 16 residues. Germline V gives CDR1 SGHRS, CDR2 YFSETQ.

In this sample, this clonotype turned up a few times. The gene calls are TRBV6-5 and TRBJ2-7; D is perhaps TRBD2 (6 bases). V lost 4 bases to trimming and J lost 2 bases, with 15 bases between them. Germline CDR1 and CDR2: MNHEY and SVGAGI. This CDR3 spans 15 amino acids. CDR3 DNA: TGTGCCAGCAGTTCCCCTGGCGGGACCACCTACGAGCAGTACTTC. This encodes CASSSPGGTTYEQYF.

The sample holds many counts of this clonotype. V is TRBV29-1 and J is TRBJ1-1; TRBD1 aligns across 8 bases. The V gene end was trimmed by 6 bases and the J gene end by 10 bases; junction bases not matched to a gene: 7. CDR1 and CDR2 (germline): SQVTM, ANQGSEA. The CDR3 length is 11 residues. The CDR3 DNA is TGCAGCGTCGCCACAGGGGGAAGAGCTTTCTTT. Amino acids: CSVATGGRAFF.